The 6 T cell receptor beta chains given below trace back to one sample, sequenced in a study of cytomegalovirus exposure and HLA in healthy donors. Both 60 Vbeta primers and 13 Jbeta primers went into the PCR. TCRdb's copy holds only in-frame clones and misses some; the assay was immunoSEQ multiplex PCR. The table records 100,000 to 140,000 clones, around 73% of them present only once. The sequencing sample was made of PBMCs. The source is a man aged 25 to 45 in good health and CMV-seronegative.

The rearrangement joins TRBV6-5 to TRBJ2-7, with D possibly matching TRBD2 (5 bases). CDR1 is MNHEY, CDR2 SVGAGI, per germline. Trimming pared 6 bases from V and 5 bases from J, leaving 17 bases between. The CDR3 contains 14 residues. CDR3 DNA sequence: TGTGCCAGCAGCTTCGCGCGGGCCCGCGACGAGCAGTACTTC. This encodes CASSFARARDEQYF.

The genes are TRBV7-9 and TRBJ2-5; 7 bases map to TRBD2. This CDR3 is built from 16 residues. Trimming cost V 5 bases and J 4 bases; bases outside gene matches: 13. CDR1 SEHNR and CDR2 FQNEAQ come from the germline V gene (reference sequence). CDR3 protein: CASSTLAVFRGETQYF. In DNA, the CDR3 is TGTGCCAGCAGCACTCTAGCGGTGTTTCGCGGAGAGACCCAGTACTTC.

The CDR3 DNA follows: TGCGCCAGCAGCCAAGACTGGGGACAGGGCCAAGAGACCCAGTACTTC. Its protein product is CASSQDWGQGQETQYF. V is TRBV4-1 and J is TRBJ2-5, with 9 positions matching TRBD1. This CDR3 is built from 16 residues. CDR1 MGHRA and CDR2 YSYEKL come from the germline V gene. The V gene end was trimmed by 0 bases and the J gene end by 1 base; junction bases not matched to a gene: 3.

The V and J genes are TRBV4-1 and TRBJ2-5, with 7 nucleotides matching TRBD2. In germline, CDR1 is MGHRA, CDR2 YSYEKL. V lost 1 base to trimming and J lost 5 bases; unmatched junction nucleotides: 10. This CDR3 region has 16 residues. This chain's CDR3 is CASSQAPSSGAETQYF. The DNA for the CDR3 is TGCGCCAGCAGCCAAGCCCCTTCGAGCGGGGCGGAGACCCAGTACTTC.

The chain uses TRBV13 and TRBJ2-7; 10 nucleotides match TRBD2. The junction had 1 base not matched to a gene; V was cut back by 0 bases and J by 2 bases. This CDR3 spans 15 amino acids. CDR1 and CDR2 from the germline V gene are PRHDT and FYEKMQ (reference sequence). The CDR3: CASSLGAGGTYEQYF. The DNA for the CDR3 is TGTGCCAGCAGCTTAGGAGCGGGAGGGACCTACGAGCAGTACTTC.

The chain links TRBV4-1 to TRBJ2-3; TRBD2 agrees at 13 bases. There are 16 residues in the CDR3. Germline V CDR1 and CDR2: MGHRA, YSYEKL. Trimming at V came to 2 bases and at J to 6 bases, leaving 5 bases not matched to a gene. The CDR3 bases are TGCGCCAGCAGCCAACGGACTAGCGGGAGCCGGGATACGCAGTATTTT. Amino acid sequence: CASSQRTSGSRDTQYF.